One sample yielded the 7 T cell receptor beta chains listed below, sequenced in a study of T cells in tuberculosis. The method was immunoSEQ multiplex PCR; TCRdb's version includes in-frame clones alone and lacks a portion of them. The table lists about 43,000 clones, around 94% of them singletons. The sample taken for sequencing was PBMCs. Receptors were obtained from a donor between 10 and 35 years old with latent tuberculosis or without tuberculosis infection. Some clones in this sample may be carry-over from other donors' samples.

This clone occurred once. The V and J genes are TRBV9 and TRBJ2-3, with 9 bases lining up with TRBD1. The V gene's germline CDR1 is SGDLS and CDR2 YYNGEE. Unmatched junction bases numbered 2, after V lost 7 bases and J lost 5 bases. The CDR3 loop spans 12 amino acids. CDR3 nucleotide sequence: TGTGCCAGCGGACAGGGGAGAGATACGCAGTATTTT. Protein: CASGQGRDTQYF. Combining the CDR3 with reference TRBV9 and TRBJ2-3 gives the whole variable domain DSGVTQTPKHLITATGQRVTLRCSPRSGDLSVYWYQQSLDQGLQFLIQYYNGEERAKGNILERFSAQQFPDLHSELNLSSLELGDSALYFCASGQGRDTQYFGPGTRLTVL.

The CDR3 bases are TGTGCCAGCAGCTTAACGTTTACTAGCGGGCATACCGGGGAGCTGTTTTTT. The encoded protein is CASSLTFTSGHTGELFF. The V gene is TRBV7-3, the J gene TRBJ2-2; 9 bases are a match to TRBD2. This CDR3 region has 17 residues. V was clipped by 0 bases and J by 5 bases; unmatched bases: 7. CDR1 and CDR2 (germline): SGHTA, FQGTGA.

V is TRBV28 and J is TRBJ2-2; possible D gene TRBD1, 5 bases. Per germline, CDR1 MDHEN and CDR2 SYDVKM. V was trimmed by 2 bases and J by 5 bases, leaving 15 bases between them. This CDR3 is built from 16 residues. CDR3 nucleotide sequence: TGTGCCAGCAGTTTACTAGGAACCGACAGAACCGGGGAGCTGTTTTTT. It encodes CASSLLGTDRTGELFF.

The chain recombines TRBV4-1 with TRBJ1-1; unclear D gene. CDR1 is MGHRA, CDR2 YSYEKL, per germline. The CDR3 length is 17 residues. Deletions cut 0 bases from V and 4 bases from J, with 18 bases between. The CDR3 sequence is CASSQDFLGNGGTEAFF. CDR3 sequence (DNA): TGCGCCAGCAGCCAAGATTTTTTAGGAAATGGCGGCACTGAAGCTTTCTTT.

This clone was seen a single time. The J gene is TRBJ2-3, the V gene TRBV27; 14 positions match TRBD2. The germline V gene encodes CDR1 MNHEY and CDR2 SMNVEV (reference sequence). The CDR3 loop spans 16 amino acids. V gave up 4 bases and J gave up 1 base; unmatched junction bases: 1. CDR3 residues: CASSWGLAGGTDTQYF. The CDR3 region has the DNA TGTGCCAGCAGTTGGGGACTAGCGGGAGGCACAGATACGCAGTATTTT.

The chain is built from TRBV19 and TRBJ2-2, with D possibly matching TRBD1 (6 bases). Trimming took 3 bases from V and 8 from J, leaving 13 bases between them. This CDR3 is 14 amino acids long. The germline gives CDR1 LNHDA, CDR2 SQIVND (reference sequence). The CDR3 DNA follows: TGTGCCAGTAGTATGGAATGGGGGCTTGGGGAGCTGTTTTTT. Protein sequence: CASSMEWGLGELFF.

This clone was counted a single time. This chain uses TRBV5-8 with TRBJ2-5, with TRBD2 matching 9 bases. V shed 1 base and J 5 bases; nucleotides not matched to a gene: 6. The CDR3 is 15 residues long. Germline-derived CDR1 and CDR2 are SGHTS and YDEGEE. CDR3 region: CASSLYPGLAETQYF. CDR3 DNA sequence: TGTGCCAGCAGCTTGTATCCTGGACTAGCGGAGACCCAGTACTTC.